This T cell receptor beta chain was profiled in a study of blood T cell repertoires in COVID-19. As originally analysed: How many nucleated cells were present was estimated from reference gene primer amplification. Measured with immunoSEQ multiplex PCR; TCRdb has only the in-frame clones, and not every one. D and trimming were read from the DNA, whereas the V and J calls and clone size are those reported in that table. The table has around 310,000 clones, around nine tenths seen once. The age range of participants was about 18 to 89 years, with residence in 20 to 25 US areas. Among Cohort 3 donors, those recovered had two negative PCRs, clearance, or symptom resolution. This clone was recorded a few times. Other DNA sequences of this sample code for an identical CDR3. The sample consisted of PBMCs or T cells enriched from blood (not recorded which). This TCR derives from a woman in her 30s who had recovered from COVID-19.

CDR3 nucleotides: TGTGCCAGCAGCCAAGGGCTAGCGGGGTCCTACGAGCAGTACTTC. Protein: CASSQGLAGSYEQYF. The chain links TRBV4-2 to TRBJ2-7; 9 bases align to TRBD2. Germline CDR1 LGHNA, CDR2 YNFKEQ. Unmatched junction bases numbered 2, after V lost 1 base and J lost 1 base. The CDR3 is 15 residues long.